This TCR beta chain originates from a study of shared clonotypes between healthy human individuals. Naive CD8 cells, CD45RO-negative and positively selected for CCR7, excluded terminally differentiated effector memory CD45RA+ cells. General study points: Among non-shared clonotypes, generation probabilities were lower than among those shared by all four donors.

There are 14 residues in the CDR3. Unmatched junction bases numbered 9, after V lost 5 bases and J lost 9 bases. CDR1 is LNHDA, CDR2 SQIVND, per germline (reference sequence). Points on this clone: Its antigen remains unidentified.

Sequencing used immunoSEQ multiplex PCR; TCRdb keeps in-frame clones, though not all of them. The sample shows hundreds of thousands of clones, around 96% of them seen only once. The chain joins TRBV19 to TRBJ2-1, with TRBD2 identical over 8 bases. The sample was naive CD8+ T cells sorted from blood. This receptor was taken from a young woman in good health. The CDR3 bases are TGTGCCAGTAGTCTCACGGGACTAGTTTCTGAGCAGTTCTTC. Its protein product is CASSLTGLVSEQFF.